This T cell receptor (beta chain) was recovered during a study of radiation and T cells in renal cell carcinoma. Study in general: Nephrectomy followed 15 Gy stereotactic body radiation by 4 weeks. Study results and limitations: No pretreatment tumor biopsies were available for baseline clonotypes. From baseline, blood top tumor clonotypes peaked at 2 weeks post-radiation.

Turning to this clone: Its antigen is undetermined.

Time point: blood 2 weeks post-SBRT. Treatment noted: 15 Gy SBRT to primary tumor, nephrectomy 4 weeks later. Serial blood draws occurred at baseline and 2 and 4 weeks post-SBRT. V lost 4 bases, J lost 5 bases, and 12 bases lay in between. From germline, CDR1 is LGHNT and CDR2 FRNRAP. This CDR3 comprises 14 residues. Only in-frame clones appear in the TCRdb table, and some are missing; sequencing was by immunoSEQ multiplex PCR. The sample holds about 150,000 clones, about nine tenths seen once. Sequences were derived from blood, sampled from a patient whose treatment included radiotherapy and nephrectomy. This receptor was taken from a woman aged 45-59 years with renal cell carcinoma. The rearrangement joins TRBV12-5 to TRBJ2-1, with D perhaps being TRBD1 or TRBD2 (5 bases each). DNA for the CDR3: TGTGCTAGTGGTTATGGGACCCAAGACAATGAGCAGTTCTTC. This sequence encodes CASGYGTQDNEQFF. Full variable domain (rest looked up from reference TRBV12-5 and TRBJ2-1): DARVTQTPRHKVTEMGQEVTMRCQPILGHNTVFWYRQTMMQGLELLAYFRNRAPLDDSGMPKDRFSAEMPDATLATLKIQPSEPRDSAVYFCASGYGTQDNEQFFGPGTRLTVL.